Described below is a single T cell receptor (beta chain) sequence and its context. The data were obtained in a study of OX40 agonist ivuxolimab in advanced cancers. Only in-frame clones appear in the TCRdb table, and some are missing; sequencing was by immunoSEQ multiplex PCR. Of some 98,000 clones in the sample, 87% were seen once. CDR1 SGHVS and CDR2 FQNEAQ come from the germline V gene. The CDR3 extends over 17 amino acids. V gave up 5 bases and J gave up 3 bases, with 20 bases separating them. The origin of this receptor is an adult with an advanced solid tumor such as melanoma, head and neck, liver or kidney cancer. The chain is built from TRBV7-8 and TRBJ1-5; a weak D match, TRBD1 (5 bases). The source material was CD4+ or CD8+ T cells sorted from blood, sampled in a trial of the OX40 agonist ivuxolimab. The CDR3 DNA follows: TGTGCCAGCAGCCCCCAGTTCAGGGAGGATAACAATCAGCCCCAGCATTTT. This gives the protein CASSPQFREDNNQPQHF.